This T cell receptor (beta chain) was sequenced for a study of CD8+ T cells in alopecia areata. RNA extraction was followed by reverse transcription into cDNA, which acted as the sequencing template. The method was immunoSEQ multiplex PCR; TCRdb's version includes in-frame clones alone and lacks a portion of them. Of some 130,000 clones in the sample, 50% to 55% were seen once. As to treatment: oral pan-JAK inhibitor, 5-10 mg twice daily. Alopecia areata patients provided lesional scalp punch biopsies and peripheral blood, both collected for the study. This CDR3 is 14 amino acids long. The junction had 3 bases not matched to a gene; V was cut back by 5 bases and J by 5 bases. CDR1 is SQVTM and CDR2 is ANQGSEA in the germline V gene.

The starting material was CD4+ T cells sorted from blood, obtained at week 4, from a patient treated with tofacitinib. This TCR came from a human donor with alopecia areata. This sequence joins TRBV29-1 and TRBJ2-2, with 12 bases lining up with TRBD2. DNA of the CDR3: TGCAGCGTTCGACTAGCGGGAGCAACCGGGGAGCTGTTTTTT. This translates into CSVRLAGATGELFF.